These 31 T cell receptor beta chains were all obtained from the same sample, sequenced in a study of T cell clones after liver transplantation. Produced via immunoSEQ multiplex PCR; TCRdb's table is partial and in-frame only. The sample yields about 6,100 clones, 79% seen once. The sequenced sample was CD8+ T cells from blood, obtained 24 months after liver transplant. These receptors originate from a human patient who received a liver transplant. Some T cells may be graft donor cells.

This clone counts as hyperexpanded. The chain is built from TRBV19 and TRBJ2-1; D call uncertain. Trimming removed 2 bases from V and 2 bases from J, with 1 base in between. CDR1 is LNHDA and CDR2 is SQIVND in the germline V gene (reference sequence). The CDR3 loop spans 12 amino acids. The CDR3 here is CASSIPYNEQFF. The CDR3 DNA reads as TGTGCCAGTAGTATACCCTACAATGAGCAGTTCTTC. Full variable domain (missing parts from reference TRBV19 and TRBJ2-1): DGGITQSPKYLFRKEGQNVTLSCEQNLNHDAMYWYRQDPGQGLRLIYYSQIVNDFQKGDIAEGYSVSREKKESFPLTVTSAQKNPTAFYLCASSIPYNEQFFGPGTRLTVL.

The chain carries TRBV4-2 and TRBJ2-1; the D call may be TRBD1 or TRBD2 (5 bases each). The CDR3 has 14 residues. Germline CDR1 reads LGHNA; CDR2 reads YNFKEQ. Trimming cost V 11 bases and J 4 bases, with 18 bases left between them. The DNA for the CDR3 is TGTGCCTCACAGGAGGTGGACGCTTACAATGAGCAGTTCTTC. Protein: CASQEVDAYNEQFF.

The genes are TRBV5-6 and TRBJ2-5; either TRBD1 or TRBD2 may supply D (5 bases each). V was cut by 4 bases and J by 3 bases, with 16 bases left in between. There are 15 residues in the CDR3. The germline CDR1 and CDR2 sequences are SGHDT and YYEEEE. The DNA of the CDR3 is TGTGCCAGCAGCGAGGACGGGACGGAAAAAGAGACCCAGTACTTC. Protein product: CASSEDGTEKETQYF.

The chain is built from TRBV7-9 and TRBJ1-1; no clear D. The CDR3 is 13 residues long. The V end was cut by 5 bases, the J end by 4 bases, with 11 bases between. Germline V gives CDR1 SEHNR, CDR2 FQNEAQ (reference sequence). CDR3 loop: CASSHYFGTEAFF. Written as DNA, the CDR3 is TGTGCCAGCAGCCATTATTTTGGCACTGAAGCTTTCTTT.

The rearrangement links TRBV7-6 to TRBJ2-5, with 11 bases matching TRBD2. Per germline, CDR1 SGHVS and CDR2 FNYEAQ. J gave up 9 bases and V 5 bases, and 11 bases lay outside the gene matches. This CDR3 comprises 15 residues. The DNA of the CDR3 is TGTGCCAGCAGCCCTCTAGCGGGGGGCCCGGAGGCCCAGTACTTC. Its protein product is CASSPLAGGPEAQYF.

V usage is TRBV7-9 and J usage is TRBJ2-7; D perhaps matches TRBD2 (5 bases). The CDR3 extends over 13 amino acids. V was shortened by 7 bases and J by 5 bases, with 15 bases between the two germline ends. Germline values: CDR1 SEHNR, CDR2 FQNEAQ (reference sequence). The CDR3, as DNA: TGTGCCAGCACTCTAGGACGGGGTGACGAGCAGTACTTC. Residues: CASTLGRGDEQYF.

The chain joins TRBV5-1 to TRBJ1-1; maybe TRBD1 (5 bases). Germline values: CDR1 SGHRS, CDR2 YFSETQ. The CDR3 length is 15 residues. Trimming removed 2 bases from V and 4 bases from J, with 15 bases in between. In DNA, the CDR3 is TGCGCCAGCAGCTTACTGGACGGCCAGGGCACTGAAGCTTTCTTT. Protein: CASSLLDGQGTEAFF.

Written as DNA, the CDR3 is TGTGCCAGTAGCGGCAGCAGGACAGGGGGGTACGAGCAGTACTTC. Translation gives CASSGSRTGGYEQYF. The genes are TRBV19 and TRBJ2-7, with TRBD1 matching 10 bases. Germline assignment: CDR1 LNHDA and CDR2 SQIVND (reference sequence). The V segment lost 6 bases and the J segment 4 bases; nucleotides outside the gene matches: 9. This CDR3 has 15 residues.

There are a few counts of this clone. The V and J genes are TRBV29-1 and TRBJ2-1; weak D call: TRBD1 (5 bases). The CDR3 spans 15 residues. The V and J ends lost 0 bases and 3 bases respectively, with 12 bases between them. The germline gives CDR1 SQVTM, CDR2 ANQGSEA. In nucleotides, the CDR3 is TGCAGCGTTGAAGATCTACAGGCGTACTACAATGAGCAGTTCTTC. It specifies CSVEDLQAYYNEQFF.

This clone has just a few counts. The chain joins TRBV19 to TRBJ2-1; TRBD1 aligns across 7 bases. Germline loops: CDR1 LNHDA, CDR2 SQIVND (reference sequence). Losses at the gene ends were 5 bases for V and 3 bases for J; bases not matched to a gene: 7. The CDR3 has 15 residues. Written as DNA, the CDR3 is TGTGCCAGTAGTGCACGACAGGGACACTACAATGAGCAGTTCTTC. Its translation is CASSARQGHYNEQFF.

This clone was seen a handful of times. The rearrangement joins TRBV12-5 to TRBJ2-5, with D perhaps assigned TRBD1 or TRBD2 (5 bases each). The V end lost 7 bases, the J end lost 1 base, and 13 bases lay between the germline ends. The CDR3 has 14 residues. Per germline, CDR1 LGHNT and CDR2 FRNRAP. The CDR3 protein is CASEAWDGQETQYF. The CDR3 DNA follows: TGTGCTAGTGAGGCTTGGGACGGCCAAGAGACCCAGTACTTC.

The chain carries TRBV9 and TRBJ2-7; possible D gene TRBD1, 7 bases. The V end was cut by 7 bases, the J end by 5 bases, with 13 bases between. Germline V gives CDR1 SGDLS, CDR2 YYNGEE. This CDR3 has 12 residues. The CDR3 sequence: CASGGTVDEQYF. The CDR3 DNA is TGTGCCAGCGGAGGGACAGTTGACGAGCAGTACTTC.

V gene TRBV19 combines with J gene TRBJ1-5, with D perhaps TRBD1 (5 bases). The germline gives CDR1 LNHDA, CDR2 SQIVND (reference sequence). CDR3 length: 14 residues. V lost 2 bases, J lost 7 bases, and 12 bases lay in between. The DNA of the CDR3 is TGTGCCAGTAGTATACAGGGCGGTGAACAGCCCCAGCATTTT. Protein product: CASSIQGGEQPQHF.

The chain is built from TRBV5-4 and TRBJ2-1; possible D gene TRBD2, 7 bases. The CDR3 has 12 amino acids. Germline V CDR1 and CDR2: SGHNT, YYREEE (reference sequence). V lost 9 bases, J lost 8 bases, and 15 bases lay in between. The CDR3 sequence is CATEEGGDEQFF. CDR3 in DNA: TGTGCCACGGAGGAGGGGGGGGATGAGCAGTTCTTC. The entire variable domain, with the rest obtained from reference TRBV5-4 and TRBJ2-1, is as follows: ETGVTQSPTHLIKTRGQQVTLRCSSQSGHNTVSWYQQALGQGPQFIFQYYREEENGRGNFPPRFSGLQFPNYSSELNVNALELDDSALYLCATEEGGDEQFFGPGTRLTVL.

V is TRBV4-1 and J is TRBJ2-3; D is uncertain. The CDR3 has 15 residues. Looked up from germline, CDR1 is MGHRA and CDR2 is YSYEKL. V dropped 0 bases and J dropped 2 bases, with 9 bases sitting between them. The DNA of the CDR3 is TGCGCCAGCAGCCAAGAGTACAGAAACACAGATACGCAGTATTTT. This encodes CASSQEYRNTDTQYF.

Judged by abundance, this clone is medium-sized (0.01 to 0.1%). The chain carries TRBV7-8 and TRBJ1-2; tentatively, D is TRBD1 (5 bases). In germline, CDR1 is SGHVS, CDR2 FQNEAQ. The CDR3 covers 14 residues. Deletions cut 1 base from V and 3 bases from J, with 9 bases between. The CDR3: CASSLVGEYYGYTF. DNA of the CDR3: TGTGCCAGCAGCTTAGTAGGGGAGTACTATGGCTACACCTTC.

This chain links TRBV7-9 with TRBJ2-7; 8 nucleotides line up with TRBD2. The CDR3 totals 14 residues. J was trimmed by 6 bases and V by 6 bases; bases with no gene match: 10. Looked up from germline, CDR1 is SEHNR and CDR2 is FQNEAQ (reference sequence). CDR3 nucleotide sequence: TGTGCCAGCAGTTCCGTCGCGGGGGGCCGCGAGCAGTACTTC. Translated, it gives CASSSVAGGREQYF.

The sample holds one count of this clone. V usage is TRBV27 and J usage is TRBJ1-1; TRBD1 matches at 10 bases. From germline, CDR1 is MNHEY and CDR2 SMNVEV (reference sequence). V was clipped by 6 bases and J by 7 bases; unmatched bases: 5. The CDR3 has 13 amino acids. CDR3 DNA sequence: TGTGCCAGCAGCCCTGGGACAGGGGATGAAGCTTTCTTT. This codes for CASSPGTGDEAFF.

V gene TRBV6-4 combines with J gene TRBJ2-1; D remains unclear. There are 18 residues in the CDR3. Germline V gene data show CDR1 as MRHNA and CDR2 as SNTAGT. V lost 0 bases, J lost 0 bases, and 15 bases lay in between. The CDR3 spells CASSDSIRQVTSYNEQFF. CDR3 sequence (DNA): TGTGCCAGCAGTGACTCCATCAGGCAGGTAACCTCCTACAATGAGCAGTTCTTC.

This clone rates as large (0.1 to 1%). V is TRBV5-3 and J is TRBJ2-1; D remains ambiguous. TRBV5-3 is marked as an open reading frame, function uncertain. V was pared by 5 bases and J by 7 bases, with 13 bases between. CDR3 length: 13 amino acids. CDR3 sequence: CARRLSSRNEQFF. The CDR3 nucleotides are TGTGCCAGAAGGTTGAGTAGCAGGAATGAGCAGTTCTTC.

This chain connects TRBV19 to TRBJ2-1; D may correspond to TRBD1 or TRBD2 (6 bases each). V lost 6 bases, J lost 4 bases, and 16 bases lay in between. The CDR3 is 15 residues long. Germline loops: CDR1 LNHDA, CDR2 SQIVND (reference sequence). CDR3 in DNA: TGTGCCAGTAGCGAACAGGGAGGAGGATACAATGAGCAGTTCTTC. Translating gives CASSEQGGGYNEQFF.

The chain uses TRBV7-9 and TRBJ2-1; 12 bases fit TRBD2. Losses at the gene ends were 5 bases for V and 5 bases for J; bases not matched to a gene: 7. The V gene's germline CDR1 is SEHNR and CDR2 FQNEAQ (reference sequence). The CDR3 contains 16 residues. CDR3 residues: CASSHRLAGADNEQFF. As DNA, the CDR3 is TGTGCCAGCAGCCACCGACTAGCGGGGGCGGACAATGAGCAGTTCTTC. Using reference TRBV7-9 and TRBJ2-1 for the parts outside the CDR3, the full variable domain is DTGVSQNPRHKITKRGQNVTFRCDPISEHNRLYWYRQTLGQGPEFLTYFQNEAQLEKSRLLSDRFSAERPKGSFSTLEIQRTEQGDSAMYLCASSHRLAGADNEQFFGPGTRLTVL.

The CDR3 DNA is TGCGCCAGCAGGTTCGACCTCAGGGGGCTGGGGAACACTGAAGCTTTCTTT. Protein sequence: CASRFDLRGLGNTEAFF. V usage is TRBV5-1 and J usage is TRBJ1-1, with TRBD1 matching over 8 bases. The V segment lost 5 bases and the J segment 1 base; nucleotides outside the gene matches: 13. The CDR3 totals 17 residues. Germline V gene lookup returns CDR1 SGHRS and CDR2 YFSETQ.

This clone was detected a few times. V gene TRBV5-4 combines with J gene TRBJ2-3; 12 bases are a match to TRBD1. V trimming: 3 bases; J trimming: 6 bases; junction bases outside the gene matches: 2. CDR1 is SGHNT and CDR2 is YYREEE in the germline V gene (reference sequence). The CDR3 totals 14 residues. In DNA, the CDR3 is TGTGCCAGCAGCTGGGGACAGGGGGCCGATACGCAGTATTTT. It yields the protein CASSWGQGADTQYF.

V gene TRBV11-2 combines with J gene TRBJ2-2; D is possibly TRBD1 (5 bases). The length of the CDR3 is 17 residues. Germline values: CDR1 SGHAT, CDR2 FQNNGV. The germline V and J ends were trimmed by 7 bases and 2 bases, with 20 bases remaining between them. CDR3 sequence reads: CASTFPIRQPNTGELFF. In DNA, the CDR3 is TGTGCCAGCACCTTCCCCATCCGACAGCCTAACACCGGGGAGCTGTTTTTT.

The chain couples TRBV4-1 to TRBJ2-7; perhaps TRBD1 as D (5 bases). Per the germline V gene, CDR1 is MGHRA and CDR2 is YSYEKL. This CDR3 region has 16 residues. Trimming stripped 1 base from V and 0 bases from J, with 13 bases between. This CDR3 reads CASSQASARVSYEQYF. CDR3 sequence (DNA): TGCGCCAGCAGCCAAGCATCTGCCAGGGTCTCCTACGAGCAGTACTTC.

The rearrangement uses TRBV4-3 and TRBJ2-3; 8 nucleotides align to TRBD1. Germline loops: CDR1 LGHNA, CDR2 YSLEER. This CDR3 is built from 16 residues. The junction had 8 bases not matched to a gene; V was cut back by 1 base and J by 5 bases. As DNA, the CDR3 is TGCGCCAGCAGCCAAGCTGGACAGGGAACCGTAGATACGCAGTATTTT. Translation gives CASSQAGQGTVDTQYF.

The CDR3 sequence is CASSLTYPGSATNEKLFF. CDR3 bases: TGTGCCAGCAGCTTAACTTATCCTGGCAGTGCAACTAATGAAAAACTGTTTTTT. This chain links TRBV11-2 with TRBJ1-4; D not resolved. CDR3 length: 18 amino acids. The V and J ends lost 2 bases and 0 bases respectively, with 16 bases between them. Germline CDR1 is SGHAT and CDR2 is FQNNGV.

V is TRBV13 and J is TRBJ2-5; TRBD1 matches at 10 bases. The J call could be wrong; TRBJ2-7 is a better fit for the DNA end. The germline V gene encodes CDR1 PRHDT and CDR2 FYEKMQ (reference sequence). This CDR3 region has 18 residues. CDR3 sequence: CASSATIAGTGAPYEQYF. CDR3 nucleotide sequence: TGTGCCAGCAGCGCTACGATCGCCGGGACAGGGGCCCCCTACGAGCAGTACTTC.

The chain links TRBV6-5 to TRBJ2-3; D call uncertain. Germline-derived CDR1 and CDR2 are MNHEY and SVGAGI. CDR3 size: 15 residues. The V end was cut by 11 bases, the J end by 1 base, with 19 bases between. The CDR3 protein is CARYPGRRRTDTQYF. In nucleotides, the CDR3 is TGTGCCCGTTACCCGGGCAGGAGACGCACAGATACGCAGTATTTT.

The chain has TRBV7-9 and TRBJ2-1, with D maybe TRBD2 (7 bases). This CDR3 comprises 17 residues. In germline, CDR1 is SEHNR, CDR2 FQNEAQ (reference sequence). Trimming took 8 bases from V and 2 from J, leaving 22 bases between them. The CDR3 nucleotides are TGTGCCAGCGGGGGGGCGAGGGCAGGGCTCGCCTACAATGAGCAGTTCTTC. This sequence encodes CASGGARAGLAYNEQFF.